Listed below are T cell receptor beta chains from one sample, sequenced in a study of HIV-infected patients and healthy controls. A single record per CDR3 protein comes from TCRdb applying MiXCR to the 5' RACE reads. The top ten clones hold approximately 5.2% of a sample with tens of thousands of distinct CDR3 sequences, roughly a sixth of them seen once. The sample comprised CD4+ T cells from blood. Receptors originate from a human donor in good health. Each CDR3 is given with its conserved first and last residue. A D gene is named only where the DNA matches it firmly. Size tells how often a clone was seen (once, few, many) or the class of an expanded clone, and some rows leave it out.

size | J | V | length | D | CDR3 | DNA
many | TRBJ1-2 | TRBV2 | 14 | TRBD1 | CASTGQVQEGGYTF | TGTGCCAGCACGGGACAGGTCCAAGAAGGTGGCTACACCTTC
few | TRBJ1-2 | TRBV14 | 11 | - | CASSHGGGYTF | TGTGCCAGCAGCCATGGGGGAGGCTACACCTTC
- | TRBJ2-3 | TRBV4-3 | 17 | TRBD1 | CASSKNVGQGPGDTQYF | TGCGCCAGCAGCAAGAATGTGGGACAGGGGCCCGGGGATACGCAGTATTTT
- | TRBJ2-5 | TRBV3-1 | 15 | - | CASSPLPAGQETQYF | TGTGCCAGCAGCCCCTTACCGGCGGGCCAAGAGACCCAGTACTTC
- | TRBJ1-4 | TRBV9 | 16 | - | CASSVDSATTNEKLFF | TGTGCCAGCAGCGTAGATTCAGCCACAACTAATGAAAAACTGTTTTTT
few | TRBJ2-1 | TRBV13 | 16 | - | CASSLVETPLYNEQFF | TGTGCCAGCAGCCTGGTGGAGACCCCACTATACAATGAGCAGTTCTTC
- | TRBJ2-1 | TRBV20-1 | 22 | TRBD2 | CSARHWGLAGGMGTGSPNEQFF | TGCAGTGCTAGGCACTGGGGACTAGCGGGGGGGATGGGGACTGGTAGCCCCAATGAGCAGTTCTTC
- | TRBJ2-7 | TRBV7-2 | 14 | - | CASSSDSHSYEQYF | TGTGCCAGCAGCTCGGACAGCCACTCCTACGAGCAGTACTTC
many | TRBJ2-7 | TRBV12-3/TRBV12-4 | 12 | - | CASSATGTEQYF | TGTGCCAGCAGTGCTACAGGGACCGAGCAGTACTTC
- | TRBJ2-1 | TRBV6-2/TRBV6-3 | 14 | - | CASSYSLVGNEQFF | TGTGCCAGCAGTTACTCGCTAGTTGGGAATGAGCAGTTCTTC
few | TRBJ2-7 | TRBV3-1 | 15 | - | CASSQASTGNGEQYF | TGTGCCAGCAGCCAGGCGTCAACAGGGAATGGCGAGCAGTACTTC
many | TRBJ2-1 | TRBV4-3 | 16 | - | CASSQDHRSSYNEQFF | TGCGCCAGCAGCCAAGATCACAGGAGCTCCTACAATGAGCAGTTCTTC
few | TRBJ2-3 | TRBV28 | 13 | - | CASSQPSTDTQYF | TGTGCCAGCAGTCAACCTAGCACAGATACGCAGTATTTT
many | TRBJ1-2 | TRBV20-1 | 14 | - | CSAPERQLNYGYTF | TGCAGTGCCCCGGAGAGACAGCTTAACTATGGCTACACCTTC
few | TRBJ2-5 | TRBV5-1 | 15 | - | CASSLPRGPQETQYF | TGCGCCAGCAGTTTGCCCAGGGGACCCCAAGAGACCCAGTACTTC
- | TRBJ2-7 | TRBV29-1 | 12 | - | CSVMQTTYEQYF | TGCAGCGTTATGCAGACGACTTACGAGCAGTACTTC
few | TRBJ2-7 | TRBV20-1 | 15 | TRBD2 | CSAKPALAGGKEQYF | TGCAGTGCTAAGCCCGCACTAGCGGGAGGTAAAGAGCAGTACTTC
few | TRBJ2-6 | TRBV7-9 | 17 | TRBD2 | CATDGLAGGSGANVLTF | TGTGCCACCGACGGACTAGCCGGAGGCTCTGGGGCCAACGTCCTGACTTTC
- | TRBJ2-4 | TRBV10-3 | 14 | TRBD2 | CAISDPGLANIQYF | TGTGCCATCAGTGATCCGGGACTAGCAAACATTCAGTACTTC
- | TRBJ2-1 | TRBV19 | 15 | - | CASSIPGLLYNEQFF | TGTGCCAGTAGTATCCCAGGACTCCTATACAATGAGCAGTTCTTC
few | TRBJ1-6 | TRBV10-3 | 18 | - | CAISELNPGLLGDSPLHF | TGTGCCATCAGTGAATTAAACCCGGGACTCCTGGGGGACTCACCCCTCCACTTT
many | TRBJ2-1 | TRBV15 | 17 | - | CATSRKIDSSSYNEQFF | TGTGCCACCAGCCGAAAGATTGACAGTAGCTCCTACAATGAGCAGTTCTTC
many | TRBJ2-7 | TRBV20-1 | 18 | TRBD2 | CSAGSTLLSGGAAHEQYF | TGCAGTGCCGGGTCCACTCTCCTTAGCGGGGGGGCCGCACACGAGCAGTACTTC
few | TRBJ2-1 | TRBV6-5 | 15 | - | CASSYGGTSYNEQFF | TGTGCCAGCAGTTACGGAGGGACAAGTTACAATGAGCAGTTCTTC
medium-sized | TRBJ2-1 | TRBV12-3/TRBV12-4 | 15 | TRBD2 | CASSRSGGKYNEQFF | TGTGCCAGCAGTCGTAGCGGGGGTAAATACAATGAGCAGTTCTTC
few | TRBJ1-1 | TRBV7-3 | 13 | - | CASSRRSGAEAFF | TGTGCCAGCAGCCGTCGGTCGGGGGCTGAAGCTTTCTTT
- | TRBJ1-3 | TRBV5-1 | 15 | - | CASSPTAYSGNTVYF | TGCGCCAGCAGTCCCACTGCGTACTCTGGAAACACCGTATATTTT
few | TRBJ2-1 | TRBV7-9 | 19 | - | CASSLGLLLGRLTYNEQFF | TGTGCCAGCAGCTTAGGCTTACTTTTGGGTCGGCTAACCTACAATGAGCAGTTCTTC
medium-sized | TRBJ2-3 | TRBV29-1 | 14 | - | CSVESLRGTDTQYF | TGCAGCGTTGAATCCCTTCGCGGCACAGATACGCAGTATTTT
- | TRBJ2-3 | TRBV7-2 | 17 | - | CASSLVFSPSTTDTQYF | TGTGCCAGCAGCTTAGTCTTCAGTCCCAGCACCACAGATACGCAGTATTTT
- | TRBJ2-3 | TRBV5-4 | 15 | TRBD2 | CASSVSGRGADTQYF | TGTGCCAGCAGCGTTAGCGGGAGAGGAGCAGATACGCAGTATTTT
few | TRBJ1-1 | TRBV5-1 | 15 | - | CASSLGTYPNTEAFF | TGCGCCAGCAGCTTGGGGACATATCCGAACACTGAAGCTTTCTTT
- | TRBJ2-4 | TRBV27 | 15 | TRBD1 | CASKIQGLAKNIQYF | TGTGCCAGCAAAATACAGGGGCTAGCCAAAAACATTCAGTACTTC
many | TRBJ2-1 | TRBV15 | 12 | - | CATSIYYNEQFF | TGTGCCACCAGCATCTACTACAATGAGCAGTTCTTC
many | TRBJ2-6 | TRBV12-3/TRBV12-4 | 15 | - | CASSFEGAGANVLTF | TGTGCCAGCAGTTTTGAAGGGGCTGGGGCCAACGTCCTGACTTTC
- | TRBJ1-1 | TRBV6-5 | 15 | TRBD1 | CASSRDRGENTEAFF | TGTGCCAGCAGTAGGGACAGGGGTGAGAACACTGAAGCTTTCTTT
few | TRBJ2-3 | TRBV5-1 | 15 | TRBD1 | CASSSGDREADTQYF | TGCGCCAGCAGCTCCGGGGACAGGGAGGCAGATACGCAGTATTTT
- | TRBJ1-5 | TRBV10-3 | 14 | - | CAPWGRRENQPQHF | TGTGCCCCTTGGGGGCGTCGGGAAAATCAGCCCCAGCATTTT
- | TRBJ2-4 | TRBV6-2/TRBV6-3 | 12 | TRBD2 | CASSSSGRSLYF | TGTGCCAGCAGTTCCAGCGGGAGATCTTTGTACTTC
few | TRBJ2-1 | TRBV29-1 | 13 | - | CSVFSGGVNEQFF | TGCAGCGTATTTAGCGGAGGGGTCAATGAGCAGTTCTTC
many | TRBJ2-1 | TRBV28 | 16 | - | CASRTPGGVGFIEQFF | TGTGCCAGCAGGACACCCGGAGGGGTAGGTTTCATTGAGCAGTTCTTC
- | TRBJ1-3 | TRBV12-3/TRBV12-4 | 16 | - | CASSFSGARSGNTIYF | TGTGCCAGCAGTTTTTCAGGGGCCCGCTCTGGAAACACCATATATTTT
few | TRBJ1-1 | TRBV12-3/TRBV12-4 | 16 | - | CASSLRVGRHNTEAFF | TGTGCCAGCAGTTTACGGGTGGGACGGCACAACACTGAAGCTTTCTTT
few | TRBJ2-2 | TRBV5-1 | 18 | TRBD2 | CASSLLRTSGYSDGELFF | TGCGCCAGCAGCCTCCTTCGTACTAGCGGGTATTCGGACGGGGAGCTGTTTTTT
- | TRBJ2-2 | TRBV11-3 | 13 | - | CASSPRYTGELFF | TGTGCCAGCAGCCCCCGGTACACCGGGGAGCTGTTTTTT
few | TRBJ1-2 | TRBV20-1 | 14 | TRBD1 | CSARWDSRLYGYTF | TGCAGTGCTAGATGGGACAGCCGTCTCTATGGCTACACCTTC
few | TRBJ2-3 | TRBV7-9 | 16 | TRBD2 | CASAPRTSGDTDTQYF | TGTGCCAGCGCTCCAAGGACTAGCGGAGACACAGATACGCAGTATTTT
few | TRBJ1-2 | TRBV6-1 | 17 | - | CASSEAGRGVPGYGYTF | TGTGCCAGCAGTGAAGCGGGCAGGGGCGTTCCCGGCTATGGCTACACCTTC
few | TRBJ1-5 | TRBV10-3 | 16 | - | CAISEGAPGSNQPQHF | TGTGCCATCAGTGAGGGGGCCCCCGGGAGCAATCAGCCCCAGCATTTT
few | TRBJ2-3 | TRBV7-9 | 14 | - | CASSLGASADTQYF | TGTGCCAGCAGCTTAGGGGCTAGCGCGGATACGCAGTATTTT
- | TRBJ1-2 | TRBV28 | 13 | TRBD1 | CASRGQGFYGYTF | TGTGCCAGCCGGGGACAGGGCTTCTATGGCTACACCTTC
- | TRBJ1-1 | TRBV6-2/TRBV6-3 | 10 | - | CATGNTEAFF | TGTGCCACCGGAAACACTGAAGCTTTCTTT
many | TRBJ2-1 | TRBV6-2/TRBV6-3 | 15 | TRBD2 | CASSYLGLLYNEQFF | TGTGCCAGCAGTTACTTGGGACTACTCTACAATGAGCAGTTCTTC
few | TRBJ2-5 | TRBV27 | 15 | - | CASSLSRYIKETQYF | TGTGCCAGCAGTTTAAGTCGCTACATAAAAGAGACCCAGTACTTC
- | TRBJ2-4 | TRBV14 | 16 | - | CASSQGRVGAKNIQYF | TGTGCCAGCAGCCAAGGCAGGGTTGGAGCCAAAAACATTCAGTACTTC